These 6 T cell receptor beta chains share one sample of origin, sequenced in a study of metastatic and nonmetastatic thyroid tumors. TCRdb reanalyzed the PCR reads via MiXCR. The sample holds 20,000 or so clones, around a fifth seen once. Thyroid surgery took place with no prior treatment in any patient. The sample taken for sequencing was tumor tissue. These receptors originate from a female donor with papillary thyroid cancer or a benign thyroid nodule (not recorded which). Some clones in this sample may be carry-over from other donors' samples.

This clone was counted many times. The chain combines TRBV29-1 with TRBJ1-1, with a possible D match to TRBD1 (6 bases). The CDR3 consists of 13 residues. The germline V gene encodes CDR1 SQVTM and CDR2 ANQGSEA. The V end lost 4 bases, the J end lost 6 bases, and 15 bases lay between the germline ends. The CDR3 nucleotides are TGCAGCGTTGGAGAACAGGGCCTCCCTGAAGCTTTCTTT. This sequence encodes CSVGEQGLPEAFF.

The rearrangement uses TRBV6-1 and TRBJ2-5, with D perhaps matching TRBD1 (5 bases). Trimming stripped 2 bases from V and 2 bases from J, with 9 bases between. The CDR3 loop spans 14 amino acids. The germline V gene has CDR1 MNHNS and CDR2 SASEGT. The CDR3 spells CASSEHQGQETQYF. In DNA, the CDR3 is TGTGCCAGCAGTGAACATCAGGGACAAGAGACCCAGTACTTC.

By sample fraction, this clone is medium-sized. This chain uses TRBV3-1 with TRBJ1-2; D uncertain. The CDR3 is 9 amino acids. Germline-derived CDR1 and CDR2 are LGHDT and YNNKEL (reference sequence). The ends were cut back, 0 bases at V and 11 bases at J, with 1 base in the middle. In DNA, the CDR3 is TGTGCCAGCAGCCAAGATTACACCTTC. Translating it yields CASSQDYTF.

This clone was seen many times. The chain employs TRBV5-6 and TRBJ2-3, with 7 bases matching TRBD2. Germline trimming cut 2 bases from V and 0 bases from J; bases unmatched to any gene: 6. This CDR3 is built from 16 residues. The germline CDR1 and CDR2 sequences are SGHDT and YYEEEE. The CDR3 reads CASSFSGKRSTDTQYF. In DNA, the CDR3 is TGTGCCAGCAGCTTCAGCGGGAAACGCAGCACAGATACGCAGTATTTT.

This clone was recorded many times. The chain recombines TRBV12-3 or TRBV12-4 with TRBJ2-1; a possible D gene is TRBD2 (5 bases). The CDR3 runs to 14 residues. V was clipped by 8 bases and J by 1 base, with 12 bases between them. CDR3 loop: CASLPGRSYNEQFF. Here the CDR3 DNA reads TGTGCCAGCCTACCGGGGAGATCCTACAATGAGCAGTTCTTC.

With respect to this clone: A much bigger clone sits one base away, suggesting this may be a read error. DNA of the CDR3: TGCAGTCCTAGCCCGCGCCCAGGGACCCAGTACTTC. Its protein product is CSPSPRPGTQYF. The chain recombines TRBV20-1 with TRBJ2-5; D might be TRBD2 (5 bases). This CDR3 comprises 12 residues. The germline gives CDR1 DFQATT, CDR2 SNEGSKA (reference sequence).